These 18 T cell receptor beta chains share one sample of origin, sequenced in a study of cytomegalovirus exposure and HLA in healthy donors. Profiled with immunoSEQ multiplex PCR; TCRdb holds only in-frame clones, not every one. The sample holds approximately 180,000 clones, about 83% seen once. Material for sequencing was PBMCs. The receptors come from a woman aged 18-30 years in good health and CMV-seronegative.

The CDR3 DNA reads as TGCAGCGTTGGTAGCGGGGGGGCCCATGAGCAGTTCTTC. This gives the protein CSVGSGGAHEQFF. The chain is built from TRBV29-1 and TRBJ2-1; 11 bases map to TRBD2. The ends lost 4 bases at V and 8 bases at J; junction bases unmatched: 4. CDR3 size: 13 residues. The germline V gene has CDR1 SQVTM and CDR2 ANQGSEA.

V is TRBV6-1 and J is TRBJ1-1; 7 bases match TRBD1. The V and J ends lost 1 base and 8 bases, in that order; junction bases with no gene match: 4. CDR3 length: 13 residues. CDR1 and CDR2 from the germline V gene are MNHNS and SASEGT. The CDR3 loop reads CASSEGWDSEAFF. CDR3 in DNA: TGTGCCAGCAGTGAAGGGTGGGACAGCGAAGCTTTCTTT.

This rearrangement joins TRBV6-1 to TRBJ1-1; TRBD1 aligns across 10 bases. Germline V gives CDR1 MNHNS, CDR2 SASEGT. This CDR3 has 15 amino acids. Unmatched junction bases numbered 9, after V lost 0 bases and J lost 11 bases. CDR3 sequence: CASSEAPGTGVGAFF. As DNA, the CDR3 is TGTGCCAGCAGTGAAGCGCCCGGGACAGGGGTTGGGGCTTTCTTT.

The chain uses TRBV10-3 and TRBJ2-3; D perhaps matches TRBD2 (5 bases). Trimming took 10 bases from V and 2 from J, leaving 16 bases between them. CDR1 is ENHRY and CDR2 is SYGVKD in the germline V gene. The CDR3 runs to 14 residues. This CDR3 reads CATDSRQDTDTQYF. CDR3 bases: TGTGCCACGGACTCAAGGCAGGACACAGATACGCAGTATTTT.

This chain links TRBV7-8 with TRBJ2-3, with TRBD2 identical over 7 bases. With V trimmed by 5 bases and J by 3 bases, 11 bases remained unmatched. There are 16 residues in the CDR3. CDR1 is SGHVS, CDR2 FQNEAQ, per germline. The CDR3 nucleotides are TGTGCCAGCAGCGGCTTTCTGGCGGGAGTTACAGATACGCAGTATTTT. Protein product: CASSGFLAGVTDTQYF.

The rearrangement links TRBV9 to TRBJ1-5; TRBD1 agrees at 7 bases. The V gene end was trimmed by 0 bases and the J gene end by 5 bases; junction bases not matched to a gene: 2. Germline loops: CDR1 SGDLS, CDR2 YYNGEE. The CDR3 sequence is 14 residues long. The CDR3 DNA follows: TGTGCCAGCAGCGTAGGGACAGGAGATCAGCCCCAGCATTTT. Translated, it gives CASSVGTGDQPQHF.

J is TRBJ2-7 and V is TRBV5-6; a possible D gene is TRBD1 (6 bases). CDR3 length equals 15 residues. CDR1 is SGHDT, CDR2 YYEEEE, per germline. The V gene lost 4 bases and the J gene lost 3 bases, with 17 bases spanning the gap. The CDR3 DNA follows: TGTGCCAGCAGCCCCTGGGGGCAGGGCGGCTACGAGCAGTACTTC. This codes for CASSPWGQGGYEQYF.

This clone was seen a handful of times. The J gene is TRBJ1-2, the V gene TRBV20-1; tentative D call: TRBD1 (6 bases). CDR3 length equals 11 residues. Germline assignment: CDR1 DFQATT and CDR2 SNEGSKA (reference sequence). V shed 5 bases and J shed 5 bases, with 9 bases lying between them. Here the CDR3 reads CSASDSYGYTF. The CDR3 DNA sequence: TGCAGTGCTTCGGACAGTTATGGCTACACCTTC.

The J gene is TRBJ1-5, the V gene TRBV15, with D possibly TRBD1 on 6 matching bases. Germline V lookup: CDR1 LNHNV, CDR2 YYDKDF (reference sequence). The V end was cut by 5 bases, the J end by 0 bases, with 8 bases between. The CDR3 is 14 residues long. The CDR3 reads CATSSQGSNQPQHF. In DNA, the CDR3 is TGTGCCACCAGCTCACAGGGTAGCAATCAGCCCCAGCATTTT.

This clone has just one count. V and J are TRBV29-1 and TRBJ2-1, with 7 bases identical to TRBD2. With 3 bases clipped from V and 5 bases from J, the junction kept 13 bases outside the gene matches. Per germline, CDR1 SQVTM and CDR2 ANQGSEA. The CDR3 extends over 16 amino acids. Here the CDR3 DNA reads TGCAGCGTTGATTACCCCTGGGCTAGCGGAAACAATGAGCAGTTCTTC. Protein product: CSVDYPWASGNNEQFF.

The chain recombines TRBV7-6 with TRBJ1-1, with 11 bases lining up with TRBD1. CDR1 is SGHVS and CDR2 is FNYEAQ in the germline V gene. The CDR3 extends over 17 amino acids. V shed 5 bases and J 5 bases; nucleotides not matched to a gene: 13. This CDR3 reads CASSDGTGGHHVTEAFF. The CDR3 bases are TGTGCCAGCAGCGACGGGACAGGGGGACACCATGTGACTGAAGCTTTCTTT. The variable domain in full, with the rest retrieved from reference TRBV7-6 and TRBJ1-1, is GAGVSQSPRYKVTKRGQDVALRCDPISGHVSLYWYRQALGQGPEFLTYFNYEAQQDKSGLPNDRFSAERPEGSISTLTIQRTEQRDSAMYRCASSDGTGGHHVTEAFFGQGTRLTVV.

The chain uses TRBV10-1 and TRBJ1-1; D ambiguous. The V gene's germline CDR1 is WNHNN and CDR2 SYGVQD (reference sequence). The ends were cut back, 0 bases at V and 11 bases at J, with 13 bases in the middle. There are 13 residues in the CDR3. CDR3 residues: CASSESGGSSAFF. DNA for the CDR3: TGCGCCAGCAGTGAGTCGGGAGGATCCAGCGCTTTCTTT.

This CDR3 is CASSTSGVYEQYF. The CDR3 nucleotides are TGTGCCAGCAGCACCAGCGGGGTCTACGAGCAGTACTTC. The chain combines TRBV11-2 with TRBJ2-7; 7 bases agree with TRBD2. The V and J ends lost 5 bases and 3 bases, in that order; junction bases with no gene match: 4. The CDR3 contains 13 residues. Germline V lookup: CDR1 SGHAT, CDR2 FQNNGV.

This clone was observed a single time. The chain uses TRBV6-1 and TRBJ2-5; tentatively, D is TRBD2 (6 bases). CDR3 length: 15 residues. The germline V gene encodes CDR1 MNHNS and CDR2 SASEGT. V was shortened by 4 bases and J by 5 bases, with 17 bases between the two germline ends. CDR3 in amino acids: CASSAPAGMRETQYF. In nucleotides, the CDR3 is TGTGCCAGCAGTGCCCCAGCGGGTATGAGGGAGACCCAGTACTTC.

The gene calls are TRBV11-2 and TRBJ2-1; D is unresolved. The CDR3 loop spans 16 amino acids. Germline V gene sequence: CDR1 SGHAT, CDR2 FQNNGV. V gave up 2 bases and J gave up 4 bases, with 15 bases separating them. This CDR3 is CASSLSTPTGYNEQFF. The CDR3 DNA reads as TGTGCCAGCAGCTTATCTACACCGACCGGGTACAATGAGCAGTTCTTC.

CDR3 DNA sequence: TGTGCCAGCAGCCCAGGGACAGGAGAGAGCTCCTACGAGCAGTACTTC. It is translated as CASSPGTGESSYEQYF. The chain employs TRBV5-4 and TRBJ2-7; 8 bases are a match to TRBD1. The CDR3 is made up of 16 amino acids. With V trimmed by 4 bases and J by 0 bases, 9 bases remained unmatched. The germline CDR1 and CDR2 sequences are SGHNT and YYREEE (reference sequence).

The V and J genes are TRBV5-4 and TRBJ1-2; 9 nucleotides agree with TRBD1. J gave up 4 bases and V 4 bases, and 8 bases lay outside the gene matches. The CDR3 is 15 residues long. Germline V gene sequence: CDR1 SGHNT, CDR2 YYREEE (reference sequence). The CDR3 DNA follows: TGTGCCAGCAGCGGCGGGACAGGGACCATCTATGGCTACACCTTC. Its translation is CASSGGTGTIYGYTF.

The chain couples TRBV2 to TRBJ2-2, with a possible D match to TRBD2 (6 bases). Trimming stripped 8 bases from V and 0 bases from J, with 10 bases between. The germline gives CDR1 SNHLY, CDR2 FYNNEI. This CDR3 has 14 amino acids. The CDR3: CASGGMTNTGELFF. The CDR3 coding sequence is TGTGCCAGCGGCGGGATGACGAACACCGGGGAGCTGTTTTTT.